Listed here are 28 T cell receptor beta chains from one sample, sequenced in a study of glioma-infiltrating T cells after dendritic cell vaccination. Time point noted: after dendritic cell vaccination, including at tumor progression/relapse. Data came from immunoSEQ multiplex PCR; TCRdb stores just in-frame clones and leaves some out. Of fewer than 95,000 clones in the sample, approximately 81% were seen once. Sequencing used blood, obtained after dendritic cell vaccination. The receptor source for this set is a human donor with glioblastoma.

The CDR3 spells CASSQDRATVYEQYF. CDR3 bases: TGCGCCAGCAGCCAAGACAGGGCCACTGTCTACGAGCAGTACTTC. The gene calls are TRBV4-1 and TRBJ2-7; D possibly corresponds to TRBD1 (5 bases). CDR3 length: 15 amino acids. The V gene lost 0 bases and the J gene lost 3 bases, with 12 bases spanning the gap. Germline V gene lookup returns CDR1 MGHRA and CDR2 YSYEKL.

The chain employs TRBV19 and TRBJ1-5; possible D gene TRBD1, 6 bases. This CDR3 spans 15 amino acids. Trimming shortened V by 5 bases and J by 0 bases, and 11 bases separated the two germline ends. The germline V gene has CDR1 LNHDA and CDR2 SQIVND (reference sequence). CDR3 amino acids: CASSLPQGSNQPQHF. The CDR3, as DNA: TGTGCCAGTAGTTTACCACAGGGTAGCAATCAGCCCCAGCATTTT.

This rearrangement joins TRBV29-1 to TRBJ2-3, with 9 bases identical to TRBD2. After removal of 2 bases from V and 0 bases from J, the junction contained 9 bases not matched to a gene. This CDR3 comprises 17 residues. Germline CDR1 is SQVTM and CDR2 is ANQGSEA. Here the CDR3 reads CSVEWAGGPASTDTQYF. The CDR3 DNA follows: TGCAGCGTTGAATGGGCGGGAGGGCCCGCGAGCACAGATACGCAGTATTTT.

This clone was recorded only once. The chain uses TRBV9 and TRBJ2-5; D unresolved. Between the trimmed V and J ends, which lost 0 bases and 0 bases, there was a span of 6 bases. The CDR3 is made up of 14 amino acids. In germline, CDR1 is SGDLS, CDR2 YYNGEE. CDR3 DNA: TGTGCCAGCAGCGTAGACAACGACCAAGAGACCCAGTACTTC. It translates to CASSVDNDQETQYF. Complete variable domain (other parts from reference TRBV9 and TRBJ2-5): DSGVTQTPKHLITATGQRVTLRCSPRSGDLSVYWYQQSLDQGLQFLIQYYNGEERAKGNILERFSAQQFPDLHSELNLSSLELGDSALYFCASSVDNDQETQYFGPGTRLLVL.

The DNA of the CDR3 is TGTGCCAGCAGTAAGGCGGGGAGCACAGATACGCAGTATTTT. As protein: CASSKAGSTDTQYF. The V gene is TRBV2, the J gene TRBJ2-3, with D perhaps TRBD2 (6 bases). V gave up 5 bases and J gave up 0 bases, with 9 bases separating them. The length of the CDR3 is 14 residues. Germline assignment: CDR1 SNHLY and CDR2 FYNNEI.

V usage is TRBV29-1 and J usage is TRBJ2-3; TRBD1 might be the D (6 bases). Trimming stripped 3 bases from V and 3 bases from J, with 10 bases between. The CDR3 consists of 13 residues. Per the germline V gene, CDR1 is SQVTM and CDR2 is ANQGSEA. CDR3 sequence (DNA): TGCAGCGTTGACCCCACAGGGACAGATACGCAGTATTTT. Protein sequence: CSVDPTGTDTQYF.

This CDR3 reads CASSLGQGVIRGYTF. The CDR3 bases are TGTGCCAGCAGCTTGGGGCAGGGGGTAATTAGGGGCTACACCTTC. The genes are TRBV5-4 and TRBJ1-2; TRBD1 aligns across 7 bases. The CDR3 sequence is 15 residues long. Trimming cost V 0 bases and J 8 bases; bases outside gene matches: 10. Germline CDR1 SGHNT, CDR2 YYREEE (reference sequence).

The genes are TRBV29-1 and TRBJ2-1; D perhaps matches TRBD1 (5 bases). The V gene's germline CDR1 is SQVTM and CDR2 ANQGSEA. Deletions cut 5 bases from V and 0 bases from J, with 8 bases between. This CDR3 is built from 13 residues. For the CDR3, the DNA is TGCAGCGTTCAGGGAAGCTCCTACAATGAGCAGTTCTTC. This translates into CSVQGSSYNEQFF.

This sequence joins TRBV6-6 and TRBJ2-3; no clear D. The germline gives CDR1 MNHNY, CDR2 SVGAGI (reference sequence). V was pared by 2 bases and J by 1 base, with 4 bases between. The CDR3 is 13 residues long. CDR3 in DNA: TGTGCCAGCAGTTACCGGGGCACAGATACGCAGTATTTT. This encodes CASSYRGTDTQYF.

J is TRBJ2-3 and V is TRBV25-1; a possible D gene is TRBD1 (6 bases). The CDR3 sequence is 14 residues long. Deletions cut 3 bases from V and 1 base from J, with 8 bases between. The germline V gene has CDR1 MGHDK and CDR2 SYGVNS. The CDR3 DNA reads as TGTGCCAGCAGTGAGGCAGGGGGCACAGATACGCAGTATTTT. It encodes CASSEAGGTDTQYF.

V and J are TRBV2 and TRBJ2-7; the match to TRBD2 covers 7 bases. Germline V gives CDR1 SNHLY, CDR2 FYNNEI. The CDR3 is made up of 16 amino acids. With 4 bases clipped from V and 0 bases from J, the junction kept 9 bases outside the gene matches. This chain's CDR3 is CASSAEIGGSSYEQYF. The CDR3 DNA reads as TGTGCCAGCAGTGCAGAAATTGGCGGGAGCTCCTACGAGCAGTACTTC.

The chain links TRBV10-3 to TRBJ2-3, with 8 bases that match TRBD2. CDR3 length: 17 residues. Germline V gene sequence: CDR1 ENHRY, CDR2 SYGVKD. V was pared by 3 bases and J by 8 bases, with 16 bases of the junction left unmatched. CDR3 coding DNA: TGTGCCATCAGTGAACTAAGGGCGGGGGGACTTTTAGGTACGCAGTATTTT. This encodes CAISELRAGGLLGTQYF.

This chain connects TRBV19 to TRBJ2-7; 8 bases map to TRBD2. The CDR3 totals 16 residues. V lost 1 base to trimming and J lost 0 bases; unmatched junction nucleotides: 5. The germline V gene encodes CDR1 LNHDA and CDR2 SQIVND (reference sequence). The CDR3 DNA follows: TGTGCCAGTAGTATAGCAAACGGGAGGGGCTCCTACGAGCAGTACTTC. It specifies CASSIANGRGSYEQYF.

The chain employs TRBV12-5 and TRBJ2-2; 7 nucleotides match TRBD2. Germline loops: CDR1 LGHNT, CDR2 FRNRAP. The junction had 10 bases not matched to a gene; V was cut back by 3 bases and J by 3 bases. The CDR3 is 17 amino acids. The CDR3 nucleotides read TGTGCTAGTGGTTTCGGCGCGGAGGGAGGGGACACCGGGGAGCTGTTTTTT. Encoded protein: CASGFGAEGGDTGELFF.

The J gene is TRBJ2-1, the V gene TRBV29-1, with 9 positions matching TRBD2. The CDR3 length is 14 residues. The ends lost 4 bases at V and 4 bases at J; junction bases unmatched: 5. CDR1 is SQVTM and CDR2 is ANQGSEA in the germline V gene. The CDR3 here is CSVGFLAGYNEQFF. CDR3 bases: TGCAGCGTTGGCTTTCTAGCGGGATACAATGAGCAGTTCTTC.

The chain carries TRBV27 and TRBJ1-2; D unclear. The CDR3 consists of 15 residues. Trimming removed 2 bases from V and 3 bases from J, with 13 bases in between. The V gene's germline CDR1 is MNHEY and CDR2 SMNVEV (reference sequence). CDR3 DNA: TGTGCCAGCAGTTTAAGTTCCAACGGTGACTATGGCTACACCTTC. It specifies CASSLSSNGDYGYTF.

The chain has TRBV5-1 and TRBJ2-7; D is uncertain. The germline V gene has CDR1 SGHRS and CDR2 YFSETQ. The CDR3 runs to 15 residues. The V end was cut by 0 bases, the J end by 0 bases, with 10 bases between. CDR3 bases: TGCGCCAGCAGCTTGGTTGGCAGGAACTCCTACGAGCAGTACTTC. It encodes CASSLVGRNSYEQYF.

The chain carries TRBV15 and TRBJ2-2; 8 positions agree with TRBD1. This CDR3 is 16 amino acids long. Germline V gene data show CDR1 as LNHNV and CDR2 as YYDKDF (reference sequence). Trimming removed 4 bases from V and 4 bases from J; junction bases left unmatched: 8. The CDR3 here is CATSKRQGLATGELFF. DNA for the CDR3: TGTGCCACCAGCAAACGACAGGGGTTGGCCACCGGGGAGCTGTTTTTT.

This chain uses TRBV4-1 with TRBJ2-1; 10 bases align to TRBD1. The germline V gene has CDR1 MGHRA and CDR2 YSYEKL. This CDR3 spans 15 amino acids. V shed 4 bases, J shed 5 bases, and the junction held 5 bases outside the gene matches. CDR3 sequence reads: CASSLTGTGDNEQFF. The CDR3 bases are TGCGCCAGCAGCCTAACCGGGACAGGGGACAATGAGCAGTTCTTC.

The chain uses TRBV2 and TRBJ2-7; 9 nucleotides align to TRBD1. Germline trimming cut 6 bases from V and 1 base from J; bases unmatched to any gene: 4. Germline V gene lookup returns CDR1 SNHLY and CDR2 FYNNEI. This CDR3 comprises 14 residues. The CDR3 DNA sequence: TGTGCCAGCAGAGGGACAGGGCAATCCTACGAGCAGTACTTC. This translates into CASRGTGQSYEQYF. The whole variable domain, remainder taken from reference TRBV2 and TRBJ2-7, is EPEVTQTPSHQVTQMGQEVILRCVPISNHLYFYWYRQILGQKVEFLVSFYNNEISEKSEIFDDQFSVERPDGSNFTLKIRSTKLEDSAMYFCASRGTGQSYEQYFGPGTRLTVT.

Here the CDR3 reads CASSLKEAGNIQYF. Written as DNA, the CDR3 is TGTGCCAGCAGTTTGAAGGAGGCGGGAAACATTCAGTACTTC. V and J are TRBV27 and TRBJ2-4, with D tentatively TRBD2 (5 bases). The V end was cut by 3 bases, the J end by 6 bases, with 12 bases between. From germline, CDR1 is MNHEY and CDR2 SMNVEV (reference sequence). The CDR3 covers 14 residues.

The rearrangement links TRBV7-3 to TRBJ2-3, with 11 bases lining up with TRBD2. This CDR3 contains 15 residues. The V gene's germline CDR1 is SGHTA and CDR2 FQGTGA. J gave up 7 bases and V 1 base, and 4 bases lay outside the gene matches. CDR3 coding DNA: TGTGCCAGCAGCTTAATTAGCGGGAGGGAGTATACGCAGTATTTT. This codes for CASSLISGREYTQYF.

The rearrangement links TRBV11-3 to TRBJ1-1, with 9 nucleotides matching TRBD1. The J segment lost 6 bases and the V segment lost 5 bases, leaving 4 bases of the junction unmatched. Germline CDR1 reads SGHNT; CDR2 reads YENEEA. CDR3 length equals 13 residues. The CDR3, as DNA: TGTGCCAGCAGCGCCAGGACAGGGGCTGAAGCTTTCTTT. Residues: CASSARTGAEAFF.

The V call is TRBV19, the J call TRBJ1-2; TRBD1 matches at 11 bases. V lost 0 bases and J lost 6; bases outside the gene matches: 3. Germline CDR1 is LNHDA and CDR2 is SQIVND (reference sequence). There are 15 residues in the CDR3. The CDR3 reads CASSIERTGGNGYTF. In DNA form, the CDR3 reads TGTGCCAGTAGTATAGAGCGGACAGGGGGCAATGGCTACACCTTC.

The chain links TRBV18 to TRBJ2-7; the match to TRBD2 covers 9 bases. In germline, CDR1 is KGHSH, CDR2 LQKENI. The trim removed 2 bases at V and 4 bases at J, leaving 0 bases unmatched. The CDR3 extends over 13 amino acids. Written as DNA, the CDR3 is TGTGCCAGCTCACCAACTAGCGGGTACGAGCAGTACTTC. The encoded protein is CASSPTSGYEQYF. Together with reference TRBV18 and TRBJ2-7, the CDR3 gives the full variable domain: NAGVMQNPRHLVRRRGQEARLRCSPMKGHSHVYWYRQLPEEGLKFMVYLQKENIIDESGMPKERFSAEFPKEGPSILRIQQVVRGDSAAYFCASSPTSGYEQYFGPGTRLTVT.

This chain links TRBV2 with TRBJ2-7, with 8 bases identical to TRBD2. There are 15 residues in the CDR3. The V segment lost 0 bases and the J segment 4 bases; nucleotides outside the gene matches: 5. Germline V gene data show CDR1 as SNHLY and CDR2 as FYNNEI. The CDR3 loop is CASSEARGAAYEQYF. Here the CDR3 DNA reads TGTGCCAGCAGTGAAGCGCGGGGGGCAGCGTACGAGCAGTACTTC. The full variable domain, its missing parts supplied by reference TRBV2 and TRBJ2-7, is EPEVTQTPSHQVTQMGQEVILRCVPISNHLYFYWYRQILGQKVEFLVSFYNNEISEKSEIFDDQFSVERPDGSNFTLKIRSTKLEDSAMYFCASSEARGAAYEQYFGPGTRLTVT.

The CDR3, as DNA: TGTGCCAGCAGCCCAAGCTTGGAGGGGCGAAGGAACATTCAGTACTTC. Its translation: CASSPSLEGRRNIQYF. V gene TRBV5-4 combines with J gene TRBJ2-4; maybe TRBD2 (6 bases). This CDR3 has 16 amino acids. Trimming left V 4 bases short and J 7 bases short, with 21 bases between. The germline CDR1 and CDR2 sequences are SGHNT and YYREEE (reference sequence).

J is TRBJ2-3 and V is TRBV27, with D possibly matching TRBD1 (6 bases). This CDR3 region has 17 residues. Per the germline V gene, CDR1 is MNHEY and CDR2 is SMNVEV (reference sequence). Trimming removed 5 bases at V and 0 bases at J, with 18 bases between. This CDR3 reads CASSPPGTSSSTDTQYF. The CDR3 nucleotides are TGTGCCAGCAGTCCCCCCGGGACAAGTTCTAGCACAGATACGCAGTATTTT.